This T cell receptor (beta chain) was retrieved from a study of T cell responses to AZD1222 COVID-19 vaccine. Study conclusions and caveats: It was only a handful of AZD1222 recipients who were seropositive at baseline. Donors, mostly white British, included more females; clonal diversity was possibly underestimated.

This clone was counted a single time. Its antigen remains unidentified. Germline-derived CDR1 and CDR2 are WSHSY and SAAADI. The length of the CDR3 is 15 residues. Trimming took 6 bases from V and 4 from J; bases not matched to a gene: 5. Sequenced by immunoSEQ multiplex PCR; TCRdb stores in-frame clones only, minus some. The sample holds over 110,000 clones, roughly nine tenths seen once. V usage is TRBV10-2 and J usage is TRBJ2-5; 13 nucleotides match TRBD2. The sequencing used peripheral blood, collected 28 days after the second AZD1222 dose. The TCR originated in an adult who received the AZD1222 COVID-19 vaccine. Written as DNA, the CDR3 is TGCGCCAGCAGACTAGCGGGAGGGCCCGGAGAGACCCAGTACTTC. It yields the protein CASRLAGGPGETQYF.